This TCR beta chain is drawn from a study of blood T cell repertoires in COVID-19. Trimming took 4 bases from V and 1 from J, leaving 18 bases between them. The CDR3 loop spans 17 amino acids. Germline V gives CDR1 SGHDT, CDR2 YYEEEE. Participants were aged about 18 to 89 years, lived in 20 to 25 US areas, and enrolled virtually. In the study's own analysis: Amplification with reference gene primers provided the estimates of nucleated cell counts. Profiled with immunoSEQ multiplex PCR; TCRdb holds only in-frame clones, not every one. Clone size and V and J calls were adopted from that table, with D and trimming inferred from the DNA. Of 200,000 to 250,000 clones listed, 80% are singletons.

The clonotype originates from a woman between 40 and 50 years old with acute COVID-19. Sequenced input: PBMCs or T cells enriched from blood (not recorded which). J is TRBJ1-3 and V is TRBV5-6; D possibly corresponds to TRBD1 (6 bases). The CDR3 nucleotides are TGTGCCAGCAGCCCCCTAGGGGGACCCGGGTCTGGAAACACCATATATTTT. It specifies CASSPLGGPGSGNTIYF.